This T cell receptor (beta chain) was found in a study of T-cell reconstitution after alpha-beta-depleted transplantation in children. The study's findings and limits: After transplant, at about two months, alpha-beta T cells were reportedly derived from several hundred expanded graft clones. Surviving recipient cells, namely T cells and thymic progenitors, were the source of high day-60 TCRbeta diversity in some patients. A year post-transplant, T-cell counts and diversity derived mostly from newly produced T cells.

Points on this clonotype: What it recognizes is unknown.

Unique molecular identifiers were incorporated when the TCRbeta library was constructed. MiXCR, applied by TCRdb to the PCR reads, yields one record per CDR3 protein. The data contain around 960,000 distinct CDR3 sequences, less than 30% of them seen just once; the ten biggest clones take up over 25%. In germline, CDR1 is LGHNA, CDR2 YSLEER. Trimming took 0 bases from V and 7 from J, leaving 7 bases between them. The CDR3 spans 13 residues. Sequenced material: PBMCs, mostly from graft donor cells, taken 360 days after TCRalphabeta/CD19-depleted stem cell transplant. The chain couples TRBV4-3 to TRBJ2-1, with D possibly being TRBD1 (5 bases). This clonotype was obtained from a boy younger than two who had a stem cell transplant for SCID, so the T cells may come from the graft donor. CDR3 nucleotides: TGCGCCAGCAGCCAAGATCGGACAAATGAGCAGTTCTTC. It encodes CASSQDRTNEQFF.